This record looks at one T cell receptor (beta chain) sequence and its context. Its antigen remains unidentified. Germline is not matched at one junction end, which may reflect a read error. Germline values: CDR1 SGHAT, CDR2 FQNNGV. CDR3 length: 14 residues. The entry originates in a study of T-cell memory formation after mild COVID-19. For the study at large: Across donors, TCR clusters were largely donor specific.

5'RACE primed at constant segments yielded TCR alpha and TCR beta cDNA libraries bearing sample barcodes and UMIs. TCRdb used MiXCR to reprocess the 5' RACE reads, holding one entry per CDR3 protein. The sample contains about 280,000 distinct CDR3 sequences, less than 9.5% of which appear only once. Study results and limitations: The second-wave clones peaking on day 37 were not confirmed as SARS-CoV-2-specific. Chiefly within CM and EM were the contracting CD4+ clones; CD8+ ones were within EMRA.

The V and J genes are TRBV11-2 and TRBJ2-2; TRBD1 is a possible D gene (6 bases). The sample taken for sequencing was PBMCs or a T cell subset sorted from them (not recorded which). The source of this sequence is a man aged 18-30 years who had mild COVID-19 (a few samples of this study predate the infection). Cell type and time point are not known. The CDR3 coding sequence is TGTGCCAGCAGCTTCACAGGGAACGCCGGGGAGCTGTTTTTT. Its protein is CASSFTGNAGELFF.